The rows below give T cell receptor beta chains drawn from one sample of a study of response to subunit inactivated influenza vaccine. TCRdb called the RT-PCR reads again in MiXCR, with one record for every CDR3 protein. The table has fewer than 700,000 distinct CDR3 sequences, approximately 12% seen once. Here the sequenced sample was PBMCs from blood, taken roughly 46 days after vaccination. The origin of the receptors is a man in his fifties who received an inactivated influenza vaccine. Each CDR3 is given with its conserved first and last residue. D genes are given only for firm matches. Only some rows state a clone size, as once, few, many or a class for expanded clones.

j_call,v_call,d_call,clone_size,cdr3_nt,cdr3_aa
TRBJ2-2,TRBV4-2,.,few,TGTGCCAGCAGCCAAGGGGTGTGGATGGATACCAACACCGGGGAGCTGTTTTTT,CASSQGVWMDTNTGELFF
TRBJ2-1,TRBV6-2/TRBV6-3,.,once,TGTGCCAGCAGTTACGGGGGGGGGCTAGGCTATGAGCAGTTCTTC,CASSYGGGLGYEQFF
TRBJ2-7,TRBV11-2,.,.,TGTGCCAGCAGCTTAGGGGAAGGGGCCTACGAGCAGTACTTC,CASSLGEGAYEQYF
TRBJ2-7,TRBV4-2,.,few,TGTGCCAGCAGCCAAGAATTGATAGGGTCAGGGTACTACGAGCAGTACTTC,CASSQELIGSGYYEQYF
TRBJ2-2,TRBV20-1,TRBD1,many,TGCAGTGCAAGCCGGGACAGGGTCAACCGGGAGCTGTTTTTT,CSASRDRVNRELFF
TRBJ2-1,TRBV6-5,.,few,TGTGCCAGCAGTTTTCTCCCGACAGGAAAACAGGAGCAGTTCTTC,CASSFLPTGKQEQFF
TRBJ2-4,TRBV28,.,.,TGTGCCAGCAGTTCCCCTCGGACGGCCACGGTGGCCAAAAACATTCAGTACTTC,CASSSPRTATVAKNIQYF
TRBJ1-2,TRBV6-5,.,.,TGTGCCAGCAGTTACGGGCAGGGGCGCGGCTACACCTTC,CASSYGQGRGYTF
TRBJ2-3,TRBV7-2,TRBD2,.,TGTGCCAGCAGCGCATCACTACTAGCGGGCAGCACAGATACGCAGTATTTT,CASSASLLAGSTDTQYF
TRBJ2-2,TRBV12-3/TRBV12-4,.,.,TGTGCCAGCAGTCCAATTCGGGACCCAAATCTGGGGTGGAACACCGGGGAGCTGTTTTTT,CASSPIRDPNLGWNTGELFF
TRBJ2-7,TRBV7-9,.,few,TGTGCCAGCAGCTTAGGGGGAGCAGGAGGCCACGAGCAGTACTTC,CASSLGGAGGHEQYF
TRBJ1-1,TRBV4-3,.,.,TGCGCCAGCAGCCAAGTCTTCGCACAGGCAACTGAAGCTTTCTTT,CASSQVFAQATEAFF
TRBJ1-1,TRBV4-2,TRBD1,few,TGTGCCAGCAGCCAGCGACAGGGCGTCACTGAAGCTTTCTTT,CASSQRQGVTEAFF
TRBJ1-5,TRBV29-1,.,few,TGCAGCGTTGCCAGTAACAATCAGCCCCAGCATTTT,CSVASNNQPQHF
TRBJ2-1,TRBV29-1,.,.,TGCAGCGGGGGGGCCTTCAATGAGCAGTTCTTC,CSGGAFNEQFF
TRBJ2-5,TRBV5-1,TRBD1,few,TGCGCCAGCAGCTTATGGGGACAGCAAGAGACCCAGTACTTC,CASSLWGQQETQYF
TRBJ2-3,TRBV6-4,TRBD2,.,TGTGCCAGCAGTGCTCAGCCGCGGGGGGGCTTGGAAGATACGCAGTATTTT,CASSAQPRGGLEDTQYF
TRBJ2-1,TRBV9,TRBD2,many,TGTGCCAGCAGCGTAGTAGGAGCGGGGGGAGGGTTGCACAATGAGCAGTTCTTC,CASSVVGAGGGLHNEQFF
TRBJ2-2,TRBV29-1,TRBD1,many,TGCAGCGTCGCAGGGGGCGCGGTCACCGGGGAGCTGTTTTTT,CSVAGGAVTGELFF
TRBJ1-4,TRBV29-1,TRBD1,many,TGCAGCGCGACAGGGCCCGCAACTAATGAAAAACTGTTTTTT,CSATGPATNEKLFF
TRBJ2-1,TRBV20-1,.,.,TGCAGTGCTAGTGGGGGTGGTGAGCAGCTCTTC,CSASGGGEQLF
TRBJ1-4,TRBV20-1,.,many,TGCAGTGCCGCGGGACGGCACTCGGAAAAACTGTTTTTT,CSAAGRHSEKLFF
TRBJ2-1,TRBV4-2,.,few,TGTGCCAGCAGCCAAGCGGACGGTTACTACAATGAGCAGTTCTTC,CASSQADGYYNEQFF